Included here is one T cell receptor beta chain sequence, with context. This clonotype came up once. Its antigen remains undetermined. Per-base quality was not reported, and no clone a single base away is much larger than it. One read alone provides weak support. The germline V gene (reference sequence) sets CDR1 to DFQATT and CDR2 to SNEGSKA. Taken from cysteine to phenylalanine, the CDR3 has 15 residues. Only CDR3 DNA is held: 45 bases, read in frame from base 1. Trimming costs V 0 bases and J 3 bases, and their ends lie 15 bases apart. This entry is derived from a study of tumor-infiltrating lymphocytes in glioblastoma multiforme (dated by TCRdb to about 2017). For context, the study as a whole: To find out whether intratumoral genomic heterogeneity fosters TIL diversity, the study jointly investigated somatic mutations, TIL diversity and immune response activity. Overall study outcomes, separate from this receptor: Clone frequencies may be distorted by RNA-based TCR sequencing because unequal numbers of TCR transcripts are carried by T cells. Only one glioblastoma patient was included in the TCR and somatic mutation analysis, limiting generalizability. The authors noted that sorting T cells into functional subsets, which was not done in the study, would be a future improvement.

Total RNA was isolated from peripheral blood mononuclear cells with TRIzol reagent and was purified using the RNeasy kit. OD 260/280 ratios above 1.9 and RNA integrity numbers above 6.5 were observed for all RNA. Using a modified ARM-PCR protocol with multiple V-beta primers and a C-beta primer, the team built TCRB libraries from RNA through three nested multiplex PCR rounds. Starting from around 0.51 ug of total RNA, TCRB-specific cDNA was synthesized using ProtoScript II Reverse Transcriptase and a C-beta primer. The description of the TCRB libraries did not include any unique molecular identifiers. In the third PCR, barcodes and adapters were added over 25 cycles using Deep VentR (exo-) polymerase, and bands of 250-500 bp were then gel purified. An Illumina HiSeq 2500 was used to sequence the TCRB libraries with 250 bp paired-end reads. Per the source publication's procedure: The reads were cleaned with Trimmomatic, merged with FLASH and assigned V, D and J segments with MiGEC before being analyzed in VDJtools. Repertoire diversity was quantified with the Shannon-Wiener diversity index calculated using VDJtools. Using fastp at Q25 and MiXCR, TCRdb reprocessed the public reads and kept productive beta chains. All rows with the same CDR3 protein become a single entry with the most common DNA and genes. The V and J calls follow TCRdb's processing rather than the paper's. This sample lists nearly 20,000 distinct CDR3 sequences; under 80% were detected once. The ten largest clonotypes hold about 18% of the sample.

The rearrangement combines TRBV20-1 with TRBJ2-7; the D segment may tentatively be TRBD1 or TRBD2, each giving 5 matched bases. This clonotype was sampled from a male donor with glioblastoma. Sequencing was done on a sample of peripheral blood. The DNA sequence reads TGCAGTGCTAGAGATGGGACGGTGAAGGGCTACGAGCAGTACTTC. It codes for CSARDGTVKGYEQYF.